This T cell receptor (beta chain) was profiled in a study of blood T cell repertoires in COVID-19. Turning to the study itself: The origin of the acute and convalescent COVID-19 samples was the United States, Italy and Spain.

This clone showed up just once. Germline loops: CDR1 SGHKS, CDR2 YYEKEE (reference sequence). After removal of 2 bases from V and 3 bases from J, the junction contained 0 bases not matched to a gene. This CDR3 spans 13 amino acids. Individuals aged about 18 to 90 years were recruited from 24 US areas. Participants had their cohort set by participant-reported clinical history. Original processing notes: Counts of nucleated cells, estimated from reference gene primer amplification, were obtained. This table comes from immunoSEQ multiplex PCR, and its TCRdb copy is limited to in-frame clones, with some not included. Clonal size and the V and J genes are those of that table, whereas D and trimming came from the DNA. The sample records about 290,000 clones, approximately 91% being singletons.

V gene TRBV5-5 combines with J gene TRBJ2-7; the match to TRBD2 covers 9 bases. The sequence derives from a woman between 40 and 55 years old who had recovered from COVID-19. The sample taken for sequencing was PBMCs or T cells enriched from blood (not recorded which). CDR3 protein: CASSFSGSYEQYF. As DNA, the CDR3 is TGTGCCAGCAGCTTTAGCGGGAGCTACGAGCAGTACTTC.